One sample yielded the 4 T cell receptor beta chains listed below, sequenced in a study of cytomegalovirus exposure and HLA in healthy donors (dated by TCRdb to about 2017). The library was obtained by the immunoSEQ multiplex PCR assay. For the multiplex PCR, a mixture combining 60 forward primers for TCR Vbeta segments and 13 reverse primers for TCR Jbeta segments was used. TCRdb took this table from immuneACCESS and kept in-frame rearrangements with V and J called. Such tables lack part of the clones; where checked against another copy, unresolved V genes explain under half of the gap, and the rest is unexplained. In all, the sample holds 180,000 or so clones, and roughly four fifths of those were seen once. Jointly, the top ten make up under 2% of the sample. The sequenced sample was PBMCs. These receptors were taken from a man aged 18 to 30 in good health and CMV-seronegative.

For this clone: The sample holds other DNA sequences that translate to the same CDR3. This chain links TRBV18 with TRBJ1-2; tentative D call: TRBD1 (5 bases). The CDR3 sequence is 15 residues long. The V end lost 6 bases, the J end lost 3 bases, and 17 bases lay between the germline ends. Germline V lookup: CDR1 KGHSH, CDR2 LQKENI. The CDR3 loop reads CASSPRTGGDYGYTF. In nucleotides, the CDR3 is TGTGCCAGCTCCCCTAGAACCGGGGGAGACTATGGCTACACCTTC.

This clone has more than one count but fewer than ten. This chain links TRBV5-1 with TRBJ2-3; possible D gene TRBD2, 6 bases. Trimming removed 3 bases from V and 1 base from J, with 12 bases in between. CDR3 size: 15 residues. Germline values: CDR1 SGHRS, CDR2 YFSETQ. The CDR3 here is CASSWGSGGTDTQYF. The DNA for the CDR3 is TGCGCCAGCAGCTGGGGTTCGGGGGGCACAGATACGCAGTATTTT.

This clone was observed a few times. The V gene is TRBV28, the J gene TRBJ1-1, with D maybe TRBD1 (5 bases). Trimming removed 4 bases from V and 5 bases from J, with 20 bases in between. The CDR3 consists of 16 residues. From germline, CDR1 is MDHEN and CDR2 SYDVKM. CDR3 loop: CASSSVGGGGGTEAFF. The CDR3 DNA reads TGTGCCAGCAGTTCCGTGGGTGGCGGGGGGGGGACTGAAGCTTTCTTT.

The V and J genes are TRBV6-1 and TRBJ2-1, with D perhaps matching TRBD1 (6 bases). Germline CDR1 reads MNHNS; CDR2 reads SASEGT. The length of the CDR3 is 14 residues. V was shortened by 2 bases and J by 5 bases, with 10 bases between the two germline ends. DNA for the CDR3: TGTGCCAGCAGTGAAAATTGGACAGACAATGAGCAGTTCTTC. This gives the protein CASSENWTDNEQFF.